The source of this T cell receptor (beta chain) is a study of blood T cell repertoires in COVID-19. Study summary: Sources were T cells, B-cell-depleted T cells, or PBMCs; the material itself was cDNA or gDNA.

J lost 3 bases, V lost 3 bases, and 8 bases had no gene match. Germline V gene lookup returns CDR1 KGHSH and CDR2 LQKENI. The CDR3 loop spans 16 amino acids. Method: immunoSEQ multiplex PCR; TCRdb's copy keeps in-frame clones and lacks some. The sample holds some 250,000 clones; roughly 91% are singletons and the top ten take 8.8%. The sequencing sample was made of PBMCs or T cells enriched from blood (not recorded which). This chain links TRBV18 with TRBJ1-2; 9 bases line up with TRBD1. The clonotype comes from a man in his forties or fifties who had recovered from COVID-19. The CDR3: CASSPSTGGADYGYTF. The CDR3 coding sequence is TGTGCCAGCTCACCTTCGACAGGGGGTGCTGACTATGGCTACACCTTC.